These 23 T cell receptor beta chains originate from one sample sequenced in a study of shared clonotypes between healthy human individuals. TCRdb keeps only in-frame clones here, not all; method: immunoSEQ multiplex PCR. The sample lists over a million clones, roughly 96% occurring once. Material: naive CD4+ T cells sorted from blood. Described subset: CD45RA+ positively selected. Every receptor here comes from a man aged 25 to 45 in good health.

CDR3 nucleotide sequence: TGTGCCAGCAGCTTGAGGACACGGCAACTAACACACTACAATGAGCAGTTCTTC. This sequence encodes CASSLRTRQLTHYNEQFF. The chain carries TRBV5-6 and TRBJ2-1; D might be TRBD1 (5 bases). The ends were cut back, 1 base at V and 3 bases at J, with 20 bases in the middle. The CDR3 runs to 18 residues. Germline CDR1 reads SGHDT; CDR2 reads YYEEEE.

Concerning this clone itself: One end of the junction is discordant with germline, which a read error may explain. The rearrangement links TRBV7-7 to TRBJ2-3; 7 bases match TRBD2. This CDR3 region has 16 residues. Germline values: CDR1 SSHAT, CDR2 FNYEAQ (reference sequence). CDR3: CASSSGLGGSTDTQYF. The CDR3 DNA reads as TGTGCTAGCAGCTCCGGACTGGGGGGGAGCACAGATACGCAGTATTTT.

The chain joins TRBV7-3 to TRBJ2-1; 11 positions match TRBD2. The V gene end was trimmed by 1 base and the J gene end by 0 bases; junction bases not matched to a gene: 11. This CDR3 comprises 20 residues. Germline V gene lookup returns CDR1 SGHTA and CDR2 FQGTGA. Here the CDR3 DNA reads TGTGCCAGCAGCTTAAACCCCCTGACTAGCGGGACCCCCTCCTACAATGAGCAGTTCTTC. It encodes CASSLNPLTSGTPSYNEQFF.

Here the CDR3 reads CASSPGGIAGNYGYTF. The CDR3 DNA is TGCGCCAGCAGCCCCGGGGGGATCGCGGGGAACTATGGCTACACCTTC. The chain is built from TRBV5-1 and TRBJ1-2; possible D gene TRBD1, 5 bases. Germline CDR1 and CDR2: SGHRS and YFSETQ. This CDR3 is built from 16 residues. Trimming cost V 4 bases and J 2 bases, with 18 bases left between them.

Of note for this clone: The germline gene is not matched at one end of the junction; a read error may be the cause. The rearrangement joins TRBV5-1 to TRBJ2-5; a weak D match, TRBD1 (7 bases). This CDR3 comprises 16 residues. Germline values: CDR1 SGHRS, CDR2 YFSETQ. The CDR3 loop is CASSLGAGGRQGTQYF. The CDR3 DNA is TGCGCCAGCAGCTTAGGGGCAGGGGGGCGGCAAGGGACCCAGTACTTC.

The table lists this clone with a count of one. The chain couples TRBV7-3 to TRBJ2-1, with 7 bases aligning to TRBD2. CDR1 and CDR2 (germline): SGHTA, FQGTGA. This CDR3 contains 14 residues. The V gene end was trimmed by 2 bases and the J gene end by 7 bases; junction bases not matched to a gene: 5. CDR3 sequence reads: CASSLHGGSNEQFF. For the CDR3, the DNA is TGTGCCAGCAGCTTACATGGCGGGAGTAATGAGCAGTTCTTC.

The V call is TRBV6-6, the J call TRBJ2-2; D possibly corresponds to TRBD2 (6 bases). Germline CDR1 and CDR2: MNHNY and SVGAGI (reference sequence). Trimming took off 5 bases at V and 1 base at J, with 14 bases between the two ends. The CDR3 loop spans 16 amino acids. CDR3 nucleotides: TGTGCCAGCAGTACCCCCGGAGGGAGGAACACCGGGGAGCTGTTTTTT. The encoded protein is CASSTPGGRNTGELFF.

The chain uses TRBV5-4 and TRBJ2-1; D may match TRBD1 or TRBD2 (5 bases each). Germline V lookup: CDR1 SGHNT, CDR2 YYREEE (reference sequence). Trimming pared 1 base from V and 7 bases from J, leaving 15 bases between. This CDR3 contains 15 residues. The CDR3 DNA sequence: TGTGCCAGCAGCTTGCCCGGGGCAGGGACGAATGAGCAGTTCTTC. Protein: CASSLPGAGTNEQFF.

The CDR3 bases are TGTGCCACCAGCAGAGATGGGGGGAGGCAGACTAGGTCTGGAAACACCATATATTTT. It is translated as CATSRDGGRQTRSGNTIYF. This rearrangement joins TRBV15 to TRBJ1-3; the D gene is possibly TRBD1 (5 bases). The V gene lost 0 bases and the J gene lost 1 base, with 19 bases spanning the gap. Germline CDR1 and CDR2: LNHNV and YYDKDF (reference sequence). This CDR3 comprises 19 residues. Together with reference TRBV15 and TRBJ1-3, the CDR3 gives the full variable domain: DAMVIQNPRYQVTQFGKPVTLSCSQTLNHNVMYWYQQKSSQAPKLLFHYYDKDFNNEADTPDNFQSRRPNTSFCFLDIRSPGLGDTAMYLCATSRDGGRQTRSGNTIYFGEGSWLTVV.

J is TRBJ2-1 and V is TRBV5-1; tentatively, D is TRBD2 (6 bases). The ends were cut back, 4 bases at V and 3 bases at J, with 17 bases in the middle. The CDR3 loop spans 16 amino acids. The germline gives CDR1 SGHRS, CDR2 YFSETQ. The CDR3 sequence: CASSINRASVYNEQFF. The CDR3 nucleotides are TGCGCCAGCAGCATTAACCGGGCTAGCGTCTACAATGAGCAGTTCTTC.

In the case of this clone: An end of the junction differs from the germline gene, which may be a read error. The rearrangement links TRBV5-1 to TRBJ2-1, with D possibly TRBD2 on 6 matching bases. CDR1 is SGHRS, CDR2 YFSETQ, per germline. The CDR3 runs 15 residues. The CDR3 DNA reads as TGCGCCAGCTGCTTAGCGGAAAGCTCCTACAATGAGCAGTTCTTC. It encodes CASCLAESSYNEQFF. The whole variable domain, filled in from reference TRBV5-1 and TRBJ2-1, reads KAGVTQTPRYLIKTRGQQVTLSCSPISGHRSVSWYQQTPGQGLQFLFEYFSETQRNKGNFPGRFSGRQFSNSRSEMNVSTLELGDSALYLCASCLAESSYNEQFFGPGTRLTVL.

This chain links TRBV10-2 with TRBJ2-1, with D possibly matching TRBD1 (6 bases). Germline CDR1 is WSHSY and CDR2 is SAAADI. V was pared by 7 bases and J by 3 bases, with 16 bases between. The CDR3 extends over 15 amino acids. The CDR3 region has the DNA TGCGCCAGCACCGGAGGCAGGGACATCTACAATGAGCAGTTCTTC. Translated: CASTGGRDIYNEQFF.

This clone was picked up one time. This CDR3 reads CASRVGGGWQPQHF. DNA of the CDR3: TGTGCCAGCAGGGTCGGGGGGGGCTGGCAGCCCCAGCATTTT. V usage is TRBV28 and J usage is TRBJ1-5, with a weak D call TRBD1 (6 bases). The CDR3 has 14 residues. Trimming took off 6 bases at V and 7 bases at J, with 16 bases between the two ends. CDR1 is MDHEN and CDR2 is SYDVKM in the germline V gene.

This rearrangement joins TRBV11-2 to TRBJ2-2; D tentatively fits TRBD1 or TRBD2 (5 bases each). This CDR3 spans 17 amino acids. V lost 6 bases and J 11 bases, leaving 28 bases between the germline ends. Per germline, CDR1 SGHAT and CDR2 FQNNGV. This CDR3 is CASRTSQGGRVPRELFF. The CDR3 DNA sequence: TGTGCCAGCAGGACATCGCAGGGTGGGCGGGTACCGAGAGAGCTGTTTTTT.

As concerns this clone: Other DNA sequences within the sample encode an identical CDR3. The rearrangement uses TRBV13 and TRBJ2-3; D is perhaps TRBD1 (6 bases). Germline values: CDR1 PRHDT, CDR2 FYEKMQ (reference sequence). The germline V and J ends were trimmed by 3 bases and 0 bases, with 13 bases remaining between them. This CDR3 contains 16 residues. CDR3: CASSFSVGASTDTQYF. The CDR3 bases are TGTGCCAGCAGCTTTAGTGTGGGGGCAAGCACAGATACGCAGTATTTT.

This chain connects TRBV11-3 to TRBJ2-1; 8 bases are a match to TRBD1. Germline CDR1 is SGHNT and CDR2 is YENEEA. Trimming took 4 bases from V and 6 from J; bases not matched to a gene: 8. The CDR3 is 15 amino acids. Written as DNA, the CDR3 is TGTGCCAGCAGCTCTTCGACAGGGGCCGGCAATGAGCAGTTCTTC. Residues: CASSSSTGAGNEQFF.

The chain uses TRBV6-1 and TRBJ2-3; 8 bases are shared with TRBD2. The CDR3 extends over 15 amino acids. Germline-derived CDR1 and CDR2 are MNHNS and SASEGT. The junction had 4 bases not matched to a gene; V was cut back by 5 bases and J by 0 bases. CDR3 DNA sequence: TGTGCCAGCAGTAGCAGGACTAGCAGCACAGATACGCAGTATTTT. Residues: CASSSRTSSTDTQYF.

This CDR3 reads CASSVGLREVDEQFF. The CDR3 DNA sequence: TGTGCCAGCAGCGTAGGCTTGCGGGAGGTGGATGAGCAGTTCTTC. V and J are TRBV9 and TRBJ2-1; 8 bases line up with TRBD2. The CDR3 has 15 amino acids. Unmatched junction bases numbered 7, after V lost 0 bases and J lost 8 bases. The V gene's germline CDR1 is SGDLS and CDR2 YYNGEE.

V usage is TRBV9 and J usage is TRBJ1-2; D ambiguous. Germline loops: CDR1 SGDLS, CDR2 YYNGEE. The CDR3 totals 16 residues. V was clipped by 0 bases and J by 7 bases, with 19 bases between them. This chain's CDR3 is CASSVALAAWPSGYTF. The CDR3 DNA reads as TGTGCCAGCAGCGTAGCTTTGGCAGCTTGGCCTTCTGGCTACACCTTC.

The V and J genes are TRBV25-1 and TRBJ2-7; no clear D gene. Germline CDR1 MGHDK, CDR2 SYGVNS. The CDR3 has 13 residues. Trimming cost V 3 bases and J 1 base, with 7 bases left between them. The CDR3 spells CASSDPGSYEQYF. CDR3 nucleotides: TGTGCCAGCAGTGATCCCGGGTCCTACGAGCAGTACTTC.

V and J are TRBV9 and TRBJ2-1; D could derive from TRBD1 or TRBD2 (6 bases each). This CDR3 region has 16 residues. V gave up 1 base and J gave up 5 bases, with 16 bases separating them. Germline loops: CDR1 SGDLS, CDR2 YYNGEE. The CDR3 DNA sequence: TGTGCCAGCAGCGTAAGGGGGGCCCACCGGCACAATGAGCAGTTCTTC. Translated, it gives CASSVRGAHRHNEQFF.

In its sample, this clone was seen once. The chain carries TRBV14 and TRBJ2-3, with TRBD2 matching 8 bases. Germline CDR1 SGHDN, CDR2 FVKESK. V lost 2 bases and J lost 0; bases outside the gene matches: 10. This CDR3 is 18 amino acids long. Here the CDR3 reads CASSQFGGRRSSTDTQYF. For the CDR3, the DNA is TGTGCCAGCAGCCAATTTGGCGGGAGGCGGTCCAGCACAGATACGCAGTATTTT. The variable domain in full, with the rest retrieved from reference TRBV14 and TRBJ2-3, is EAGVTQFPSHSVIEKGQTVTLRCDPISGHDNLYWYRRVMGKEIKFLLHFVKESKQDESGMPNNRFLAERTGGTYSTLKVQPAELEDSGVYFCASSQFGGRRSSTDTQYFGPGTRLTVL.

The rearrangement links TRBV10-2 to TRBJ2-5, with 9 bases aligning to TRBD2. The CDR3 has 16 residues. V trimming: 2 bases; J trimming: 1 base; junction bases outside the gene matches: 5. Germline assignment: CDR1 WSHSY and CDR2 SAAADI. The CDR3 here is CASSEGSGSSQETQYF. Written as DNA, the CDR3 is TGCGCCAGCAGTGAGGGTAGCGGGAGTAGCCAAGAGACCCAGTACTTC.